Below are 23 T cell receptor beta chains sequenced from a single sample in a study of T cell clonality in common variable immunodeficiency. Notes on the study in general: Fewer deletions and N-nucleotide insertions were reportedly seen in common variable immunodeficiency TCR beta sequences.

These receptors have no known antigen. The repertoire was sequenced with immunoSEQ multiplex PCR; TCRdb's copy has only in-frame clones and lacks some. The sample is made up of roughly 33,000 clones, none counted only once. The sample comprised peripheral blood mononuclear cells. The receptors derive from a human donor with common variable immunodeficiency.

In its sample, this clone was seen many times. Read data end 3 residues before the CDR3 end; the end is taken from the germline J gene. V is TRBV19 and J is TRBJ1-2; D is undetermined. CDR3 size: 13 residues. The germline CDR1 and CDR2 sequences are LNHDA and SQIVND (reference sequence). Trimming removed 5 bases at V and 5 bases at J, with 12 bases between. CDR3 loop: CASSAGTLYGYTF. The covered CDR3 bases are TGTGCCAGTAGTGCGGGAACTCTTTATGGC.

This clone was seen repeatedly, ten times or more. Read coverage stops 3 residues before the CDR3 terminus; the germline J gene supplies the remainder. The chain couples TRBV30 to TRBJ1-2, with 11 bases that match TRBD1. CDR1 and CDR2 from the germline V gene are GTSNPN and SVGIG (reference sequence). This CDR3 contains 17 residues. Here the CDR3 reads CAWSQLSGTGGTGGYTF. The CDR3 bases that were read are TGTGCCTGGAGCCAACTTTCCGGGACAGGGGGAACGGGGGGC. Looking up the rest from reference TRBV30 and TRBJ1-2 gives the full variable domain: SQTIHQWPATLVQPVGSPLSLECTVEGTSNPNLYWYRQAAGRGLQLLFYSVGIGQISSEVPQNLSASRPQDRQFILSSKKLLLSDSGFYLCAWSQLSGTGGTGGYTFGSGTRLTVV.

Regarding this clone: With the read ending 3 residues before the CDR3 end, the germline J gene is used to fill in that end. The chain combines TRBV18 with TRBJ2-7, with D hard to call. V lost 3 bases, J lost 4 bases, and 13 bases lay in between. Germline CDR1 and CDR2: KGHSH and LQKENI. This CDR3 is built from 14 residues. The sequenced CDR3 bases are TGTGCCAGCTCACCGGAACCGCGGTTATACGAG. It encodes CASSPEPRLYE. In full, the CDR3 is CASSPEPRLYEQYF.

There are a few counts of this clone. The read halts 3 residues ahead of the CDR3 end, with the missing end drawn from the germline J gene. The chain carries TRBV2 and TRBJ1-5; 9 bases agree with TRBD1. The CDR3 has 14 residues. Germline values: CDR1 SNHLY, CDR2 FYNNEI. The ends lost 6 bases at V and 1 base at J; junction bases unmatched: 1. The CDR3 reads CASRGTGSNQPQHF. The sequenced part of the CDR3 DNA is TGTGCCAGCAGGGGGACAGGGAGCAATCAGCCC.

This clone was counted only a few times. The CDR3 end is not reached by the read, which stops 3 residues before it; the germline J gene fills it in. This chain uses TRBV2 with TRBJ2-3, with 9 bases identical to TRBD2. Germline assignment: CDR1 SNHLY and CDR2 FYNNEI. The CDR3 is 15 amino acids. V trimming: 8 bases; J trimming: 6 bases; junction bases outside the gene matches: 12. Partial CDR3 DNA: TGTGCCAGCTCGAAAGCGGGGGGAACAACGGATACG. Translation: CASSKAGGTTDT. The complete CDR3 protein is CASSKAGGTTDTQYF.

This clone came up many times. Sequencing ends 3 residues short of the CDR3 end; the germline J gene provides the rest. This sequence joins TRBV30 and TRBJ2-5; TRBD1 matches 7 bases. V lost 4 bases to trimming and J lost 4 bases; unmatched junction nucleotides: 6. CDR3 length: 13 residues. Germline V gene sequence: CDR1 GTSNPN, CDR2 SVGIG (reference sequence). Partial CDR3 DNA: TGTGCCTGGATCCCGACAGGGAGAGAGACC. This gives the protein CAWIPTGRET. The whole CDR3 sequence is CAWIPTGRETQYF. The variable domain in full, completed from reference TRBV30 and TRBJ2-5, reads SQTIHQWPATLVQPVGSPLSLECTVEGTSNPNLYWYRQAAGRGLQLLFYSVGIGQISSEVPQNLSASRPQDRQFILSSKKLLLSDSGFYLCAWIPTGRETQYFGPGTRLLVL.

This clone has a count of ten or more. The missing CDR3 end, 3 residues past where the read stops, is filled in from the germline J gene. V usage is TRBV20-1 and J usage is TRBJ2-1, with 13 bases identical to TRBD2. The germline V gene encodes CDR1 DFQATT and CDR2 SNEGSKA (reference sequence). After removal of 2 bases from V and 8 bases from J, the junction contained 6 bases not matched to a gene. This CDR3 spans 15 amino acids. The chain's CDR3 is CSARQLAGGPYEQFF. The sequenced part of the CDR3 DNA is TGCAGTGCTAGACAACTAGCGGGGGGGCCCTATGAG.

As to this clone: Coverage ceases 3 residues before the CDR3 finishes, and the germline J gene fills in the end. The chain has TRBV19 and TRBJ1-5; 11 bases fit TRBD1. With V trimmed by 5 bases and J by 3 bases, 3 bases remained unmatched. Per the germline V gene, CDR1 is LNHDA and CDR2 is SQIVND (reference sequence). The CDR3 spans 15 residues. This CDR3 reads CASSWDRGDNQPQHF. The CDR3 DNA, read in part, is TGTGCCAGTAGTTGGGACAGGGGGGACAATCAGCCC. Variable domain in full (rest from reference TRBV19 and TRBJ1-5): DGGITQSPKYLFRKEGQNVTLSCEQNLNHDAMYWYRQDPGQGLRLIYYSQIVNDFQKGDIAEGYSVSREKKESFPLTVTSAQKNPTAFYLCASSWDRGDNQPQHFGDGTRLSIL.

This clone has just a few counts. From the germline J gene comes the end of the CDR3, since the read stops 3 residues before it. The J gene is TRBJ2-7, the V gene TRBV10-2, with D possibly being TRBD2 (7 bases). Germline V gives CDR1 WSHSY, CDR2 SAAADI. The germline V and J ends were trimmed by 5 bases and 3 bases, with 11 bases remaining between them. The CDR3 runs to 13 residues. The CDR3: CASSKGGIYEQYF. The CDR3 bases that were read are TGCGCCAGCAGTAAGGGGGGGATCTACGAG.

This clone was counted a few times. The observed sequence ends 3 residues before the CDR3 terminus, with the missing tail filled in from the germline J gene. The V call is TRBV19, the J call TRBJ2-3, with TRBD2 matching 9 bases. V was pared by 5 bases and J by 2 bases, with 14 bases of the junction left unmatched. The germline V gene has CDR1 LNHDA and CDR2 SQIVND (reference sequence). CDR3 length: 18 residues. Partial CDR3 DNA: TGTGCCAGTAGTCCCGGCCCGAGACTAGCGGTCTACACAGATACG. Its protein product is CASSPGPRLAVYTDT. The CDR3 in full is CASSPGPRLAVYTDTQYF.

About this clone itself: The CDR3 extends 3 residues past the end of the read, so its final part is completed from the germline J gene. The chain links TRBV30 to TRBJ1-4, with D possibly being TRBD1 (5 bases). CDR3 length equals 13 residues. Germline CDR1 is GTSNPN and CDR2 is SVGIG (reference sequence). The part of the CDR3 DNA that was read is TGTGCCTGGAAAACCGGGGGTCAGGAGAAA. Translating it yields CAWKTGGQEK. The CDR3 reads in full as CAWKTGGQEKLFF.

This clone counts as medium-sized. Sequencing ends 3 residues short of the CDR3 end; the germline J gene provides the rest. This chain uses TRBV29-1 with TRBJ1-1, with a weak D call TRBD1 (5 bases). CDR1 and CDR2 from the germline V gene are SQVTM and ANQGSEA. Trimming removed 7 bases from V and 0 bases from J, with 12 bases in between. The CDR3 consists of 13 residues. CDR3: CSAEGQLNTEAFF. Incomplete CDR3 DNA: TGCAGCGCCGAGGGGCAGCTGAACACTGAA.

About this clone itself: The read ends 3 residues early relative to the CDR3; the germline J gene fills the gap. This sequence joins TRBV6-1 and TRBJ2-5; tentatively, D is TRBD2 (7 bases). This CDR3 contains 15 residues. Germline V lookup: CDR1 MNHNS, CDR2 SASEGT. V shed 3 bases and J shed 7 bases, with 18 bases lying between them. The CDR3 reads CASSDTGHPSGTQYF. CDR3 DNA, as far as it was read: TGTGCCAGCAGTGATACGGGACACCCTAGCGGGACC.

This clone was found a few times. With the read ending 3 residues before the CDR3 end, the germline J gene is used to fill in that end. The chain is built from TRBV19 and TRBJ2-1; 7 positions agree with TRBD1. V lost 4 bases, J lost 0 bases, and 12 bases stayed unmatched. Germline V gene lookup returns CDR1 LNHDA and CDR2 SQIVND (reference sequence). The CDR3 sequence is 18 residues long. This chain's CDR3 is CASSTRQGRESSYNEQFF. CDR3 bases read: TGTGCCAGTAGTACTAGACAGGGACGGGAAAGCTCCTACAATGAG.

This clone has only a few counts. The read is 3 residues too short to cover the CDR3 end, so that end is filled in from the germline J gene. The rearrangement uses TRBV7-9 and TRBJ1-1; D not certain. V lost 5 bases, J lost 1 base, and 11 bases lay in between. Germline assignment: CDR1 SEHNR and CDR2 FQNEAQ (reference sequence). The CDR3 is made up of 14 amino acids. The chain's CDR3 is CASSPPDTNTEAFF. The part of the CDR3 DNA that was read is TGTGCCAGCAGCCCACCAGACACGAACACTGAA.

This clone was seen ten or more times. Coverage ceases 3 residues before the CDR3 finishes, and the germline J gene fills in the end. This sequence joins TRBV20-1 and TRBJ2-3; D is possibly TRBD2 (6 bases). CDR3 length: 10 amino acids. Per germline, CDR1 DFQATT and CDR2 SNEGSKA (reference sequence). V shed 7 bases and J shed 5 bases, with 7 bases lying between them. The part of the CDR3 DNA that was read is TGCAGTGTAGCGGAAGATACG. Residues: CSVAEDT. The full CDR3 protein reads CSVAEDTQYF.

As for this clone: Read data end 3 residues before the CDR3 end; the end is taken from the germline J gene. The V gene is TRBV2, the J gene TRBJ2-5; 9 bases agree with TRBD1. CDR1 and CDR2 (germline): SNHLY, FYNNEI. V lost 2 bases and J lost 2; bases outside the gene matches: 3. The CDR3 runs 15 residues. CDR3 DNA, as far as it was read: TGTGCCAGCAGTGAATTGGGGACAGGGCAAGAGACC. Amino acids: CASSELGTGQET. Given in full, the CDR3 is CASSELGTGQETQYF.

This clone came up a few times. The CDR3 goes on 3 residues after the read ends, and that part is filled in from the germline J gene. This rearrangement joins TRBV2 to TRBJ1-2; no firm D call. V lost 8 bases to trimming and J lost 1 base, with 11 bases between them. Per germline, CDR1 SNHLY and CDR2 FYNNEI. The CDR3 is 13 residues long. The part of the CDR3 DNA that was read is TGTGCCAGCCGAAACTACAATAACTATGGC. Protein product: CASRNYNNYG. In full, the CDR3 reads CASRNYNNYGYTF.

This clone is categorized as medium-sized. The CDR3 is cut off 3 residues early in the read; its end comes from the germline J gene. This rearrangement joins TRBV20-1 to TRBJ1-1; 9 nucleotides match TRBD1. Germline V gene lookup returns CDR1 DFQATT and CDR2 SNEGSKA (reference sequence). This CDR3 is built from 14 residues. The ends lost 1 base at V and 7 bases at J; junction bases unmatched: 7. The sequenced CDR3 bases are TGCAGTGCTAGAGCCATTGACAGGGGGGATGAA. Translated: CSARAIDRGDE. In full, the CDR3 is CSARAIDRGDEAFF.

Many counts were recorded for this clone. The read falls 3 residues short of the CDR3 end, and the missing part is taken from the germline J gene. The chain links TRBV7-9 to TRBJ1-6, with D unclear. The V end lost 10 bases, the J end lost 0 bases, and 7 bases lay between the germline ends. This CDR3 spans 13 amino acids. CDR1 is SEHNR and CDR2 is FQNEAQ in the germline V gene (reference sequence). The sequenced part of the CDR3 DNA is TGTGCCACAAAAGCCTCCTATAATTCACCC. As protein: CATKASYNSP. From start to end, the CDR3 is CATKASYNSPLHF.

With regard to this clone: The read falls 3 residues short of the CDR3 end, and the missing part is taken from the germline J gene. The V gene is TRBV6-1, the J gene TRBJ2-5; 7 bases align to TRBD2. The germline V gene encodes CDR1 MNHNS and CDR2 SASEGT. CDR3 length equals 14 residues. V was pared by 4 bases and J by 3 bases, with 5 bases of the junction left unmatched. The part of the CDR3 DNA that was read is TGTGCCAGCAGTGGTCGGAGCGGGGAAGAGACC. As protein: CASSGRSGEET. The whole CDR3 region reads CASSGRSGEETQYF.

Of note for this clone: The CDR3 goes on 3 residues after the read ends, and that part is filled in from the germline J gene. The chain couples TRBV19 to TRBJ1-5; 8 nucleotides match TRBD1. The CDR3 runs 16 residues. Germline V lookup: CDR1 LNHDA, CDR2 SQIVND (reference sequence). With 5 bases clipped from V and 3 bases from J, the junction kept 9 bases outside the gene matches. CDR3 bases read: TGTGCCAGTAGTCCAAGGACAGGGACGAACAATCAGCCC. This translates into CASSPRTGTNNQP. The entire CDR3 is CASSPRTGTNNQPQHF.

This clone turned up a few times. The sequenced fragment ends 3 residues before the CDR3 boundary, so the rest is inferred from the germline J gene. This rearrangement joins TRBV7-9 to TRBJ1-3; D may be TRBD1 (6 bases). The CDR3 is 15 amino acids. From germline, CDR1 is SEHNR and CDR2 FQNEAQ (reference sequence). Trimming removed 2 bases from V and 0 bases from J, with 8 bases in between. The part of the CDR3 DNA that was read is TGTGCCAGCAGCTTAAACAGGGCCTCTGGAAACACC. It encodes CASSLNRASGNT. The whole CDR3 protein is CASSLNRASGNTIYF.